This T cell receptor beta chain was retrieved from a study of blood T cell repertoires in COVID-19. Across the study: Material from acute and convalescent COVID-19 was sourced from the United States, Italy and Spain.

This CDR3 comprises 15 residues. Trimming took off 0 bases at V and 1 base at J, with 10 bases between the two ends. CDR1 and CDR2 from the germline V gene are SGDLS and YYNGEE. In the original processing: By means of reference gene primer amplification, nucleated cell counts were estimated. TCRdb keeps only in-frame clones here, not all; method: immunoSEQ multiplex PCR. The DNA gave D and trimming, while V, J and clone size come from that table. The sample holds around 180,000 clones, under 85% seen once. Specimen: peripheral blood. This clonotype was obtained from a woman older than 75 with acute or convalescent COVID-19. The chain has TRBV9 and TRBJ1-1; weak D call: TRBD1 (6 bases). Written as DNA, the CDR3 is TGTGCCAGCAGCGTAGATGGCAGGGGGAACACTGAAGCTTTCTTT. Its protein is CASSVDGRGNTEAFF. The variable domain in full, with the rest retrieved from reference TRBV9 and TRBJ1-1, is DSGVTQTPKHLITATGQRVTLRCSPRSGDLSVYWYQQSLDQGLQFLIQYYNGEERAKGNILERFSAQQFPDLHSELNLSSLELGDSALYFCASSVDGRGNTEAFFGQGTRLTVV.